Sequencing of this TCR beta chain was carried out in a study of control samples from healthy donors and cancer patients. TCRdb keeps only in-frame clones here, not all; method: immunoSEQ multiplex PCR. The table includes 150,000 to 160,000 clones, approximately 93% detected once. The CDR3 totals 16 residues. The V gene lost 2 bases and the J gene lost 7 bases, with 20 bases spanning the gap. CDR1 MNHEY and CDR2 SVGEGT come from the germline V gene. The chain is built from TRBV6-2 or TRBV6-3 and TRBJ1-2; possibly TRBD1 for D (5 bases). This clonotype was obtained from a man in his forties or fifties in good health. Sequencing was carried out using blood. The CDR3 is CASSYPKGPRRGGYTF. In DNA form, the CDR3 reads TGTGCCAGCAGTTACCCGAAGGGACCGCGGAGGGGTGGCTACACCTTC.